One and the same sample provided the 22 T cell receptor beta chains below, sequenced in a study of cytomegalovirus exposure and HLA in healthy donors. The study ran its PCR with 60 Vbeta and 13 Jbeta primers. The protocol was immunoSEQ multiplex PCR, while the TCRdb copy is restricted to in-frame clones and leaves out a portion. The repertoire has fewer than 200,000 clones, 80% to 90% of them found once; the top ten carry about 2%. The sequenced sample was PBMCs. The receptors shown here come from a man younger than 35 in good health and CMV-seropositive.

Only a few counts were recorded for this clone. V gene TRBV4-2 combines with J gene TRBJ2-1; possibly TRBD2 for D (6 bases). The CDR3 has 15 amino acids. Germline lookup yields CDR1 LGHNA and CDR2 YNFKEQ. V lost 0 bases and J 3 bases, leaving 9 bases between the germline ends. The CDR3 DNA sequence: TGTGCCAGCAGCCAAGACGGCGGGGTCTACAATGAGCAGTTCTTC. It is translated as CASSQDGGVYNEQFF.

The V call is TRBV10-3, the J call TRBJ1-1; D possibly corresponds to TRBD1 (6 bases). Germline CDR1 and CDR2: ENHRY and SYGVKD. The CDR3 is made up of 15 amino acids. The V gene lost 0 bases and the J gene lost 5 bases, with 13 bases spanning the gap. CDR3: CAISESPMQGTEAFF. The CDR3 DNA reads TGTGCCATCAGTGAGTCGCCGATGCAGGGGACTGAAGCTTTCTTT.

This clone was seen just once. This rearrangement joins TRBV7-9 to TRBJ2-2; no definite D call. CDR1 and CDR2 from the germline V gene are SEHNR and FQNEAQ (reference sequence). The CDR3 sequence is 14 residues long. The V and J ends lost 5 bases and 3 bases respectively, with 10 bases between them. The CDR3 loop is CASSQNLDTGELFF. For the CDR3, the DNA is TGTGCCAGCAGCCAGAACCTAGACACCGGGGAGCTGTTTTTT.

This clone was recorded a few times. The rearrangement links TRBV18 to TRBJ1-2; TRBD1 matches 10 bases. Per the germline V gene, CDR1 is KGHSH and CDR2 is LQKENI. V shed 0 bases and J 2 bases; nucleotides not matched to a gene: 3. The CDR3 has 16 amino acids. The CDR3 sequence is CASSPPGTGVNYGYTF. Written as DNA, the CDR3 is TGTGCCAGCTCACCACCGGGGACAGGGGTGAACTATGGCTACACCTTC.

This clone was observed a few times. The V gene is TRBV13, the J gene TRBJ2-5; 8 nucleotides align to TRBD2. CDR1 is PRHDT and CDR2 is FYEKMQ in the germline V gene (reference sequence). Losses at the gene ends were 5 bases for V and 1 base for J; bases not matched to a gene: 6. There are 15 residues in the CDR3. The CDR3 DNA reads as TGTGCCAGCAGCGTTGGACTAGCAGGCCAAGAGACCCAGTACTTC. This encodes CASSVGLAGQETQYF.

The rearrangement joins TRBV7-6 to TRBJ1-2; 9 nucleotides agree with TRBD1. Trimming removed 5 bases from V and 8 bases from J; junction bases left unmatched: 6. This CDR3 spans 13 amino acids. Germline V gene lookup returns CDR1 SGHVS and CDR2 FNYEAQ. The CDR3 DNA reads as TGTGCCAGCAGCGCCGGGACAGGGAACGGCTACACCTTC. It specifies CASSAGTGNGYTF.

CDR3 coding DNA: TGTGCCAGCTCACCGCGGGGGGCCCGGGACGAGCAGTACTTC. Protein product: CASSPRGARDEQYF. This chain joins TRBV18 and TRBJ2-7, with 8 bases that match TRBD2. CDR1 and CDR2 (germline): KGHSH, LQKENI. CDR3 length equals 14 residues. V lost 3 bases, J lost 5 bases, and 6 bases stayed unmatched.

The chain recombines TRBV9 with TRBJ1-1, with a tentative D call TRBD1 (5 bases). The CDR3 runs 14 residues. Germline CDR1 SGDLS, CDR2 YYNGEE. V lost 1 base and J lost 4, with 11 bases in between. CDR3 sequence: CASSVSVGGTEAFF. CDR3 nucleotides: TGTGCCAGCAGCGTATCAGTGGGGGGCACTGAAGCTTTCTTT.

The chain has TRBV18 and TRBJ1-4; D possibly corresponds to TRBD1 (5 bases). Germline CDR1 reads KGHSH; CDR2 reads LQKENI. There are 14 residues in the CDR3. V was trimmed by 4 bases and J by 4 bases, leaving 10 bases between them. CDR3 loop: CASSQGPINEKLFF. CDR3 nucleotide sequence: TGTGCCAGCTCACAGGGGCCTATTAATGAAAAACTGTTTTTT.

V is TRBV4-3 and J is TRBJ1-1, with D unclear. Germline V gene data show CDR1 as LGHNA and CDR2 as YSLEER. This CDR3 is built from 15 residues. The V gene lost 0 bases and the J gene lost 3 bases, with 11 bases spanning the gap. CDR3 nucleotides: TGCGCCAGCAGCCAAGAGGGAGGCGGGGACACTGAAGCTTTCTTT. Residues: CASSQEGGGDTEAFF.

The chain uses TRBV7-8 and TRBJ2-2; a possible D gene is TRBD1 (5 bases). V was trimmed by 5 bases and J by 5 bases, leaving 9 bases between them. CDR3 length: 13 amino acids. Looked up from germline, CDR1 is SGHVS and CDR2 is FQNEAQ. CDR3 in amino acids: CASSPRVTGELFF. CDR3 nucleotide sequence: TGTGCCAGCAGCCCCAGGGTAACCGGGGAGCTGTTTTTT.

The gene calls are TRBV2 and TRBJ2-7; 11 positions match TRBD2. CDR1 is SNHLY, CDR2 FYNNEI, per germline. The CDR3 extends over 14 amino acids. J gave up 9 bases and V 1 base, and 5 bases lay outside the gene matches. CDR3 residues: CASSEELAGVGQYF. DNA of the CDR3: TGTGCCAGCAGTGAAGAACTAGCGGGGGTGGGGCAGTACTTC.

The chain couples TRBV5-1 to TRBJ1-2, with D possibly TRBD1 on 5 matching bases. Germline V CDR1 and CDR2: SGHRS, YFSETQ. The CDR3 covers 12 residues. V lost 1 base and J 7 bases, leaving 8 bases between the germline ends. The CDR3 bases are TGCGCCAGCAGCTTGTTCGGGGGTGGCTACACCTTC. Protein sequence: CASSLFGGGYTF.

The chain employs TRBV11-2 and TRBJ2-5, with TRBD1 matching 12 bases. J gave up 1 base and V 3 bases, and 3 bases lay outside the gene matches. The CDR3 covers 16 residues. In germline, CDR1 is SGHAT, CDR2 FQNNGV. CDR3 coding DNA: TGTGCCAGCAGCTTTGGGACAGGGGGCGCCCAAGAGACCCAGTACTTC. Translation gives CASSFGTGGAQETQYF.

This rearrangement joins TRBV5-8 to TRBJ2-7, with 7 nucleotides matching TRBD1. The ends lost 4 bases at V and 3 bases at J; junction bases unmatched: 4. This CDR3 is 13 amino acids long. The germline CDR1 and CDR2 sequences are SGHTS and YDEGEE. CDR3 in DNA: TGTGCCAGCAGCGCGCAGGGGGTCTACGAGCAGTACTTC. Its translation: CASSAQGVYEQYF.

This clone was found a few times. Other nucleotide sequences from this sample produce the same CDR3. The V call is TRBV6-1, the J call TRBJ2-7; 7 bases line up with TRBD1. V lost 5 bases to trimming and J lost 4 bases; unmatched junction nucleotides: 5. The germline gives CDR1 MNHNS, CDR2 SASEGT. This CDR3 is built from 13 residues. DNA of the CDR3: TGTGCCAGCAGTCCGGGGACAGCTTACGAGCAGTACTTC. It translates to CASSPGTAYEQYF.

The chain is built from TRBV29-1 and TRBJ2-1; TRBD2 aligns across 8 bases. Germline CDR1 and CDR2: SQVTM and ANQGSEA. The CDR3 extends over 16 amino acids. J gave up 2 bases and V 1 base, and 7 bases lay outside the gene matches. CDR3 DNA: TGCAGCGTTGAAGGTTTGCGGCGGGGGGCCTACAATGAGCAGTTCTTC. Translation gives CSVEGLRRGAYNEQFF.

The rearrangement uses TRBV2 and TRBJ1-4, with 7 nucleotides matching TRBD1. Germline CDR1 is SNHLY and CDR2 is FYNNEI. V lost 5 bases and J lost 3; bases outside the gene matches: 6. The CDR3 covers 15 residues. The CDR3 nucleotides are TGTGCCAGCAGTCGAGACAGGGTAGCTAATGAAAAACTGTTTTTT. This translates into CASSRDRVANEKLFF. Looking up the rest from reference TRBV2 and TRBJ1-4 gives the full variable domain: EPEVTQTPSHQVTQMGQEVILRCVPISNHLYFYWYRQILGQKVEFLVSFYNNEISEKSEIFDDQFSVERPDGSNFTLKIRSTKLEDSAMYFCASSRDRVANEKLFFGSGTQLSVL.

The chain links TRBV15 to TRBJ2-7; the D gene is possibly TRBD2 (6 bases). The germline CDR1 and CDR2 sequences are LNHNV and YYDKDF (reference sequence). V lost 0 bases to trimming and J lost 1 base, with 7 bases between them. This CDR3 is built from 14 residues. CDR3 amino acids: CATSRDGGSYEQYF. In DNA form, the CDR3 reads TGTGCCACCAGCAGAGATGGAGGGTCCTACGAGCAGTACTTC. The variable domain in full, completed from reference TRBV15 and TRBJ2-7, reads DAMVIQNPRYQVTQFGKPVTLSCSQTLNHNVMYWYQQKSSQAPKLLFHYYDKDFNNEADTPDNFQSRRPNTSFCFLDIRSPGLGDTAMYLCATSRDGGSYEQYFGPGTRLTVT.

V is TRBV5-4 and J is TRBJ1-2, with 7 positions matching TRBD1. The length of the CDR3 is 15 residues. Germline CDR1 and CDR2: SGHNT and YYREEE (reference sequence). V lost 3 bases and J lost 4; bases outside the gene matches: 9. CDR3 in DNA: TGTGCCAGCAGCTCGGACAGGATGGCTAGCTATGGCTACACCTTC. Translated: CASSSDRMASYGYTF.

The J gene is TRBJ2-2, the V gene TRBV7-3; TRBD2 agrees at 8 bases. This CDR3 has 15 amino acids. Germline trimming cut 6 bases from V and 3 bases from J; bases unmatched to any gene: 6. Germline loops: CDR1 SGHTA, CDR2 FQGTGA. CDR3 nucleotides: TGTGCCAGCAGGACGGGGGGGCTTGACACCGGGGAGCTGTTTTTT. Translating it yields CASRTGGLDTGELFF.

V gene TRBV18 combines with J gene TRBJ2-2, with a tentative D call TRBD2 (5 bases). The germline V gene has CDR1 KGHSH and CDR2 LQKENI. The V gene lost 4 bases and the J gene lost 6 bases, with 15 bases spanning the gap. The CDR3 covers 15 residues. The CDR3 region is CASSLSPPGAGELFF. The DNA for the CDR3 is TGTGCCAGCTCACTTTCCCCCCCCGGGGCCGGGGAGCTGTTTTTT.